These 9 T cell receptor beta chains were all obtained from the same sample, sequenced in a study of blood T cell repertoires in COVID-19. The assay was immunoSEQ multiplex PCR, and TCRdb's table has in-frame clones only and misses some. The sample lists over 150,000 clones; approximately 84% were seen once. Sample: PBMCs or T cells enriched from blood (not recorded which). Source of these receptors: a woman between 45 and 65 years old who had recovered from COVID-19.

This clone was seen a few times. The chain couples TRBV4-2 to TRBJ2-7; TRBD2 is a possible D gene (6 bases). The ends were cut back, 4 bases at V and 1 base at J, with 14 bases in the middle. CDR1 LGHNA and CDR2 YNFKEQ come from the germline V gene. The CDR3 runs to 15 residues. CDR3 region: CASSRVAETSYEQYF. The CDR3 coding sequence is TGTGCCAGCAGCCGAGTAGCGGAAACATCCTACGAGCAGTACTTC.

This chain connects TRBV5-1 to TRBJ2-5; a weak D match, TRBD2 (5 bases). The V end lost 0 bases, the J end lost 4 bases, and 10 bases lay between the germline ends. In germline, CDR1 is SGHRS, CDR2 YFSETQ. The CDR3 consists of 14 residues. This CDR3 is CASSLGVRGETQYF. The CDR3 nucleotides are TGCGCCAGCAGCTTGGGAGTCCGGGGAGAGACCCAGTACTTC.

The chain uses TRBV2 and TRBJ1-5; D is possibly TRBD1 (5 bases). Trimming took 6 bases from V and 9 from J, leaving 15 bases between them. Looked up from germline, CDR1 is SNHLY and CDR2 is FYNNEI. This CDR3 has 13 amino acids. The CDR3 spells CASREEGLTPQHF. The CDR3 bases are TGTGCCAGCAGGGAGGAGGGGCTAACGCCCCAGCATTTT.

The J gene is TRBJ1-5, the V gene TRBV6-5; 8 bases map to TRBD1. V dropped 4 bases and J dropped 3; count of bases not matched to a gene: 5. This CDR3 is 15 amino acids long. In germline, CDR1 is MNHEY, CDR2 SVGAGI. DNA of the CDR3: TGTGCCAGCAGTTTCGGACAGGGCCTCAATCAGCCCCAGCATTTT. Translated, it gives CASSFGQGLNQPQHF.

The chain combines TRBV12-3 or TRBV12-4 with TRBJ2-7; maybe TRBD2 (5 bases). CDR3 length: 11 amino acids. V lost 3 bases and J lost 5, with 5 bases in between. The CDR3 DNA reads TGTGCCAGCAGTTTGCGGGACGAGCAGTACTTC. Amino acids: CASSLRDEQYF.

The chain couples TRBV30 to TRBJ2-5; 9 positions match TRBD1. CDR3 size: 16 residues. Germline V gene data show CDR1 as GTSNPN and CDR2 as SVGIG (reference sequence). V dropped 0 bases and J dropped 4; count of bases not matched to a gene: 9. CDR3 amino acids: CAWSVGYRGRGETQYF. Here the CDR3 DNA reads TGTGCCTGGAGTGTTGGCTACAGGGGGCGCGGAGAGACCCAGTACTTC.

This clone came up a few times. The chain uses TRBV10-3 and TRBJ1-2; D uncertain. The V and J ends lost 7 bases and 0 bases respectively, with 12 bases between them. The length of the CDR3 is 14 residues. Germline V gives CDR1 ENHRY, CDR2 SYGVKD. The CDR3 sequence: CAINPSGSNYGYTF. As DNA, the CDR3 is TGTGCCATCAACCCATCCGGGTCTAACTATGGCTACACCTTC.

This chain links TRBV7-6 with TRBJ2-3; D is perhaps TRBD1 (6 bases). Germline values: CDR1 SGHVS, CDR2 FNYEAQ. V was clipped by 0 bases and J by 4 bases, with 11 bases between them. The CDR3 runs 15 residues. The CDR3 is CASSLAGPGADTQYF. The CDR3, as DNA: TGTGCCAGCAGCTTAGCTGGTCCAGGGGCAGATACGCAGTATTTT.

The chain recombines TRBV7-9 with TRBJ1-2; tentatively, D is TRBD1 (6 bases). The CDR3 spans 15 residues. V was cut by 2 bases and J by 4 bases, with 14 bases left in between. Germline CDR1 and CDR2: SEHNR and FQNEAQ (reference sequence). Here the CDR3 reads CASSLPDRTVYGYTF. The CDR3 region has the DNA TGTGCCAGCAGCTTACCCGACAGGACTGTCTATGGCTACACCTTC. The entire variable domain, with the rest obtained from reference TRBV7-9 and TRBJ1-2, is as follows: DTGVSQNPRHKITKRGQNVTFRCDPISEHNRLYWYRQTLGQGPEFLTYFQNEAQLEKSRLLSDRFSAERPKGSFSTLEIQRTEQGDSAMYLCASSLPDRTVYGYTFGSGTRLTVV.